This T cell receptor beta chain is drawn from a study of shared clonotypes between healthy human individuals. Study outcomes and limitations: Few donors limited the genetic and exposure-history diversity represented. Tissues were not sampled, only blood, and their repertoires likely differ. Against clonotypes common to all four donors, non-shared ones had lower generation probabilities.

About this clone itself: What it binds is unknown.

CDR3 length: 15 residues. The junction had 5 bases not matched to a gene; V was cut back by 2 bases and J by 2 bases. Germline assignment: CDR1 SGHRS and CDR2 YFSETQ. The naive CD8 population came from CD45RO-negative cells selected for CCR7, without terminally differentiated effector memory CD45RA+ cells. Libraries were prepared by immunoSEQ multiplex PCR; TCRdb keeps only in-frame clonotypes and omits some of them. The table shows fewer than 850,000 clones, with 96% occurring only once. The sample comprised naive CD8+ T cells sorted from blood. This chain uses TRBV5-1 with TRBJ2-3, with TRBD2 matching over 7 bases. This TCR came from a young man in good health. The CDR3, as DNA: TGCGCCAGCAGCTTCAGGACTAGTCTCACAGATACGCAGTATTTT. Translating it yields CASSFRTSLTDTQYF.